This TCR beta chain was found in a study of blood T cell repertoires in COVID-19 (dated by TCRdb to about 2020). Regarding the research as a whole: The collaborator samples originated in the United States, Italy and Spain and spanned the acute and convalescent phases of COVID-19. Deeply sampled blood TCRbeta repertoires from subjects exposed to, actively infected with, or recovered from COVID-19 were included in the dataset. A freely available public database, intended as a resource for researchers studying the immune response to SARS-CoV-2, is where the repertoires were released. Samples came from the ongoing ImmuneRACE study (first 160 participants) plus 1,254 subjects from 6 global collaborators. The prospective study material was composed of cDNA or gDNA derived from T cells, B-cell-depleted T cells, or PBMCs. Where available, HLA class I and class II types were taken from metadata supplied by the sample provider and were not determined by assay-based typing. A de-identified subject ID, COVID-19 status, age in years and sex were almost always included in the sample metadata. Results and caveats for the whole study, not just this receptor: The quantity of clinical and demographic metadata differed by source and by participant and was supplied without curation.

V sheds 5 bases and J sheds 1 base, leaving 6 bases between their ends. From cysteine to phenylalanine, the CDR3 is 13 amino acids long. The read is trimmed to its CDR3 DNA, 39 bases read in frame from base 1. The germline V gene supplies CDR1 MGHRA and CDR2 YSYEKL. TCRbeta CDR3 regions were amplified from genomic DNA by means of the immunoSEQ Assay, a bias-controlled multiplex PCR. Concerning the study's data processing: Within the assay, amplification of reference gene primers was used to estimate how many nucleated cells each sample contained. To quantify the absolute abundance of each unique TCRbeta CDR3 rearrangement, sequence reads were collapsed and filtered. For each sample, productive Simpson clonality was calculated as the square root of Simpson's diversity index across productive rearrangements. What TCRdb holds here is the immuneACCESS table cut down to in-frame rearrangements. Part of the clones is not present; checked against another copy, under half of the missing clones reflect an unresolved V gene, and the others are unexplained. The V and J calls and the clone size are those of that table, but D and trimming were determined from the DNA. This sample holds roughly 150,000 clones; around 80% were observed only once. The top ten clones comprise about 5.6% of the sample.

In the prospective study, participants were roughly 18 to 95 years old, resided in about two dozen geographic areas of the United States, and were enrolled through a virtual design. Cohort assignment in the prospective study relied on participant-reported clinical history from a screening survey and a study questionnaire. Recovered participants in ImmuneRACE Cohort 3 were defined by two consecutive negative NP/OP PCR tests, clearance by a healthcare professional, or resolution of symptoms. Each participant in the prospective study had whole blood, serum and a nasopharyngeal or oropharyngeal swab collected by mobile phlebotomists. Additional blood draws and questionnaires over an approximately 2-month period could optionally be provided by prospective study participants. Before DNA extraction, prospective study blood samples were shipped either frozen or at room temperature. With respect to this clone: The target of this receptor is not known. The sample holds no much larger clone one base away, and base qualities are not on file. The same CDR3 is also encoded by other DNA sequences in this sample.

This TCR derives from a middle-aged man who had recovered from COVID-19. The V and J segments used are TRBV4-1 and TRBJ1-5, with a weak D call of TRBD1 (6 bases match). The specimen was PBMCs or T cells enriched from blood (not recorded which). CDR3 region: CASSRGSNQPQHF. Read as DNA, the sequence is TGCGCCAGCAGCAGGGGGAGCAATCAGCCCCAGCATTTT.